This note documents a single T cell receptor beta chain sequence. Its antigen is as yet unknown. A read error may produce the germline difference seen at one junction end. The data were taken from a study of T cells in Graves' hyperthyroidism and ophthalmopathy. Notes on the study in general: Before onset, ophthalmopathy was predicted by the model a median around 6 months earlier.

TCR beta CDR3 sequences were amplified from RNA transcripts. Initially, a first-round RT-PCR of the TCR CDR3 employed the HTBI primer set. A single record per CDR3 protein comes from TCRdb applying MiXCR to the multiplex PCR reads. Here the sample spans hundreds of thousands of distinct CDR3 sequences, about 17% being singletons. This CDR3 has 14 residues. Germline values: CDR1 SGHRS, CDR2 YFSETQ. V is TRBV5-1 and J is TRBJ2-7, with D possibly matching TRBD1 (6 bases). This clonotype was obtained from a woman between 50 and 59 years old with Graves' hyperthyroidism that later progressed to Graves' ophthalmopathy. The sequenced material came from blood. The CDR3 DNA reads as TGCGCCGGCAGCTTGAGGGACATCGCCTACGAGCAGTACTTC. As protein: CAGSLRDIAYEQYF.